The clone carrying this T cell receptor (beta chain) has a handful of counts. The target antigen is unknown. This record belongs to a study of T cell repertoires in cytomegalovirus infection. Turning to the study itself: In public TCR beta signatures, there were indications of both CMV infection and matching HLA type.

TCRdb redid the calling of the reads with MiXCR, one entry per CDR3 protein. The sample shows some 590,000 distinct CDR3 sequences, 35% to 50% of them seen only once. The CDR3 has 13 amino acids. The germline gives CDR1 MGHRA, CDR2 YSYEKL. The V and J ends lost 0 bases and 6 bases respectively, with 5 bases between them. Notes on the study in general: Based on cumulative public TCR beta family frequency, carriers of CMV plus the relevant HLA were identified. In two of eight donors, the top clonotype was HLA-C-restricted CMV-specific.

The V and J genes are TRBV4-1 and TRBJ2-2, with D uncertain. This receptor was taken from a human donor in good health (CMV status not recorded). Some clones in this sample may be carry-over from other donors' samples. Sequencing was performed on cultured PBMCs, taken from culture after CMV antigen stimulation. The CDR3 DNA reads as TGCGCCAGCAGCCAAGATGGGGCCGGGGAGCTGTTTTTT. As protein: CASSQDGAGELFF.